This TCR beta chain was identified during a study of blood T cell repertoires in COVID-19. Study as a whole: Samples representing acute and convalescent COVID-19 were sourced from the United States, Italy and Spain.

This clone was found once. The V and J ends lost 4 bases and 0 bases respectively, with 13 bases between them. The germline V gene has CDR1 LGHDT and CDR2 YNNKEL (reference sequence). The CDR3 has 16 residues. Recruitment covered roughly 24 US areas and drew participants whose ages spanned about 18 to 95 years. Symptom resolution, clearance, or two negative PCRs marked the recovered donors of Cohort 3. As originally analysed: How many nucleated cells were present was estimated from reference gene primer amplification. The method was immunoSEQ multiplex PCR; TCRdb's version includes in-frame clones alone and lacks a portion of them. The V and J calls and clone size are taken from that table; D and trimming were inferred from the DNA. The sample includes roughly 300,000 clones, more than 75% of them seen just once.

The chain carries TRBV3-1 (or the pseudogene TRBV3-2) and TRBJ1-3; tentatively, D is TRBD1 (6 bases). The TCR sequence derives from a woman aged 30 to 39 who had recovered from COVID-19. What was sequenced was PBMCs or T cells enriched from blood (not recorded which). The CDR3 coding sequence is TGTGCCAGCAGCCTCAGCAGGGGACACTCTGGAAACACCATATATTTT. Protein product: CASSLSRGHSGNTIYF.